The rows below give T cell receptor beta chains drawn from one sample of a study of T cell responses to AZD1222 COVID-19 vaccine. Generated by immunoSEQ multiplex PCR, the TCRdb table keeps only in-frame clones and is missing some. The sample contains over 100,000 clones, about 93% of which appear only once. The source material was peripheral blood, sampled on day 0 of AZD1222 vaccination. All receptors derive from an adult in good health. Each CDR3 is given without its conserved first and last residue. The order of the fields is J gene, V gene, CDR3 protein.

j_gene: TRBJ2-5; v_gene: TRBV27; CDR3aa: ASSNYPSSAGQY
j_gene: TRBJ2-7; v_gene: TRBV28; CDR3aa: ASSVLLIRDYEQY
j_gene: TRBJ2-1; v_gene: TRBV9; CDR3aa: ASSVGGANYNEQF
j_gene: TRBJ1-2; v_gene: TRBV27; CDR3aa: ATRGPFGYT
j_gene: TRBJ2-1; v_gene: TRBV9; CDR3aa: ASSVEGGGNEQF
j_gene: TRBJ2-7; v_gene: TRBV7-2; CDR3aa: ASSLGQGLSYEQY
j_gene: TRBJ1-4; v_gene: TRBV5-4; CDR3aa: ASSRTGPDEKLF
j_gene: TRBJ2-3; v_gene: TRBV2; CDR3aa: ASGSGTSADTQY
j_gene: TRBJ2-1; v_gene: TRBV6-5; CDR3aa: ASQPLAGLEYEQF
j_gene: TRBJ2-5; v_gene: TRBV24-1; CDR3aa: ATSDSGQETQY
j_gene: TRBJ2-7; v_gene: TRBV3-1/TRBV3-2; CDR3aa: ASSQGLDKQY
j_gene: TRBJ1-2; v_gene: TRBV4-2; CDR3aa: ASSPNRGRYGYT
j_gene: TRBJ2-7; v_gene: TRBV6-6; CDR3aa: ASSYRDGQY
j_gene: TRBJ2-2; v_gene: TRBV6-5; CDR3aa: ASRRQGANTGELF
j_gene: TRBJ2-7; v_gene: TRBV9; CDR3aa: ASSVGTGDYEQY
j_gene: TRBJ2-1; v_gene: TRBV19; CDR3aa: ASRRGEPGNEQF
j_gene: TRBJ2-7; v_gene: TRBV4-2; CDR3aa: ASSQGLAGGPDEQY
j_gene: TRBJ1-1; v_gene: TRBV7-8; CDR3aa: ASSFRDRGMNTEAF
j_gene: TRBJ2-7; v_gene: TRBV5-1; CDR3aa: ASSLFPSSGRATYEQY
j_gene: TRBJ2-1; v_gene: TRBV11-3; CDR3aa: ASSLGLAGALGSYNEQF
j_gene: TRBJ2-1; v_gene: TRBV19; CDR3aa: ASSISLAGYNEQF
j_gene: TRBJ1-2; v_gene: TRBV11-2; CDR3aa: ASSLEVDGYT
j_gene: TRBJ2-7; v_gene: TRBV6-1; CDR3aa: ASREIAGWSSYEQY
j_gene: TRBJ2-4; v_gene: TRBV13; CDR3aa: ASSSTGRISGPPTKNIQY
j_gene: TRBJ2-5; v_gene: TRBV11-2; CDR3aa: ASSLDPRMETQY
j_gene: TRBJ1-2; v_gene: TRBV5-4; CDR3aa: ASSLEPDYGYT
j_gene: TRBJ2-3; v_gene: TRBV28; CDR3aa: ASSTRGREGLTDTQY
j_gene: TRBJ2-1; v_gene: TRBV6-1; CDR3aa: ASSDSGSLGEQF
j_gene: TRBJ2-1; v_gene: TRBV7-2; CDR3aa: ASSLRTSGSNEQF
j_gene: TRBJ1-2; v_gene: TRBV5-5; CDR3aa: ASSQDSNYGYT
j_gene: TRBJ2-2; v_gene: TRBV18; CDR3aa: ASSLGQGNTGELF
j_gene: TRBJ2-7; v_gene: TRBV2; CDR3aa: ASRQSGEQY
j_gene: TRBJ2-7; v_gene: TRBV5-5; CDR3aa: ASSFYPAAYEQY
j_gene: TRBJ2-7; v_gene: TRBV19; CDR3aa: ASSTSGTTYEQY
j_gene: TRBJ2-2; v_gene: TRBV18; CDR3aa: ASSPPVGPTNTGELF
j_gene: TRBJ1-2; v_gene: TRBV5-5; CDR3aa: ASSLPPVLYGYT
j_gene: TRBJ2-1; v_gene: TRBV11-2; CDR3aa: ASSLLTGQTEQF
j_gene: TRBJ2-1; v_gene: TRBV7-2; CDR3aa: ASSLAGPNNEQF
j_gene: TRBJ2-1; v_gene: TRBV7-3; CDR3aa: ASSSSVAGFNEQF
j_gene: TRBJ2-2; v_gene: TRBV24-1; CDR3aa: ATSDLQDGELF
j_gene: TRBJ1-1; v_gene: TRBV12-3/TRBV12-4; CDR3aa: ASTNTEAF
j_gene: TRBJ1-2; v_gene: TRBV10-3; CDR3aa: AISGARMGFGAASTNYGYT
j_gene: TRBJ2-1; v_gene: TRBV21-1; CDR3aa: ASSGRREKTTSKDNEQF
j_gene: TRBJ1-2; v_gene: TRBV5-6; CDR3aa: ASSLAAQIYGYT
j_gene: TRBJ2-1; v_gene: TRBV13; CDR3aa: ASSSKLDEQF
j_gene: TRBJ1-6; v_gene: TRBV14; CDR3aa: ASSWDGGSPLH
j_gene: TRBJ1-2; v_gene: TRBV2; CDR3aa: AYHGRKGGYT
j_gene: TRBJ2-7; v_gene: TRBV2; CDR3aa: ASWKGGRINEQY
j_gene: TRBJ1-3; v_gene: TRBV28; CDR3aa: ASSPPGNTIY
j_gene: TRBJ1-6; v_gene: TRBV10-1; CDR3aa: ARAPRTYNSPLH
j_gene: TRBJ2-7; v_gene: TRBV28; CDR3aa: ASSSQVYEQY
j_gene: TRBJ1-1; v_gene: TRBV2; CDR3aa: ASRGQLNTEAF
j_gene: TRBJ1-4; v_gene: TRBV25-1; CDR3aa: ASSDTGGTNEKLF
j_gene: TRBJ2-1; v_gene: TRBV19; CDR3aa: ASTSGTSRYEQF
j_gene: TRBJ2-5; v_gene: TRBV5-1; CDR3aa: ASSPRTGDSQETQY
j_gene: TRBJ2-1; v_gene: TRBV27; CDR3aa: ASSLRTSGPLAYNEQF
j_gene: TRBJ2-2; v_gene: TRBV3-1/TRBV3-2; CDR3aa: ASSHERYTGELF
j_gene: TRBJ1-5; v_gene: TRBV6-5; CDR3aa: ASTVGGFWPQH
j_gene: TRBJ2-3; v_gene: TRBV6-4; CDR3aa: ASSERAGGTDTQY
j_gene: TRBJ1-1; v_gene: TRBV6-5; CDR3aa: ASSSRGHTEAF